This is a list of T cell receptor beta chains from one sample in a study of shared clonotypes between healthy human individuals. The protocol was immunoSEQ multiplex PCR, while the TCRdb copy is restricted to in-frame clones and leaves out a portion. In the table there are 950,000 to 1,100,000 clones, about 77% of which are singletons. What was sequenced was memory CD4+ T cells sorted from blood. All receptors derive from a man between 18 and 35 years old in good health. The CDR3 runs from the conserved cysteine through the conserved F or W. A D gene is named only where the DNA matches it firmly. Expanded clones get a size class; other rows say once, few or many, or leave the size out.

d_gene	v_gene	abundance	j_gene	CDR3nt	CDR3aa
TRBD1	TRBV7-2	NA	TRBJ2-4	TGTGCCAGCAGCCTCGGGACAGGGGCGGGAAACATTCAGTACTTC	CASSLGTGAGNIQYF
TRBD2	TRBV2	few	TRBJ2-4	TGTGCCAGCGGACTAGCGGAAAACATTCAGTACTTC	CASGLAENIQYF
TRBD2	TRBV6-5	NA	TRBJ2-1	TGTGCCAGCAGGACTAGCGGTAAAAATGAGCAGTTCTTC	CASRTSGKNEQFF
NA	TRBV4-3	NA	TRBJ1-6	TGCGCCAGCAGCCAAGCTGGGTATAATTCACCCCTCCACTTT	CASSQAGYNSPLHF
TRBD1	TRBV15	few	TRBJ1-5	TGTGCCACCAGCCAGGACAGGGGTGGAAATCAGCCCCAGCATTTT	CATSQDRGGNQPQHF
NA	TRBV5-1	NA	TRBJ1-1	TGCGCCAGCAGCAGCCCAGGGAGAGGGGTCCCTGAAGCTTTCTTT	CASSSPGRGVPEAFF
NA	TRBV2	NA	TRBJ2-7	TGTGCCAGCAGTGAATCGGTGAAGAGCTCCTACGAGCAGTACTTC	CASSESVKSSYEQYF
TRBD2	TRBV11-1	NA	TRBJ2-5	TGTGCCAGCAGCAGGAAACCTACCCGTAGACTAGCGACAGAGACCCAGTACTTC	CASSRKPTRRLATETQYF
TRBD2	TRBV5-5	NA	TRBJ2-5	TGTGCCAGCAGCTCGGGGGAGGGGAGGTACCAAGAGACCCAGTACTTC	CASSSGEGRYQETQYF
TRBD1	TRBV7-2	NA	TRBJ2-1	TGTGCCAGCAGCTTAAGGGGACAGGGGGCCAGTGAGCAGTTCTTC	CASSLRGQGASEQFF
NA	TRBV30	NA	TRBJ2-1	TGTGCCTGGGGGCGAGATAGCGATGAGCAGTTCTTC	CAWGRDSDEQFF
NA	TRBV12-5	NA	TRBJ1-3	TGTGCTAGTGGGCCGGGACTATACTCTGGAAACACCATATATTTT	CASGPGLYSGNTIYF
TRBD1	TRBV5-1	few	TRBJ2-1	TGCGCCAGCAGCCTAAAGCCGGGACAGGGGCAGTTCTTC	CASSLKPGQGQFF
NA	TRBV19	NA	TRBJ2-1	TGTGCCAGTAGTATGCCCCCCAATAGCCAGCAGCAGTTCTTC	CASSMPPNSQQQFF
NA	TRBV6-1	NA	TRBJ2-7	TGTGCCAGCAGCGCCCTAGATTGGGAGCAGTACTTC	CASSALDWEQYF
NA	TRBV18	NA	TRBJ1-5	TGTGCCAGCTCACCAACGGTGGATCAGCCCCAGCATTTT	CASSPTVDQPQHF
NA	TRBV10-1	NA	TRBJ2-1	TGCGCCAGCAGCCTCGGGGGAGTAGCAGGCCATGAGCAGTTCTTC	CASSLGGVAGHEQFF
NA	TRBV5-1	NA	TRBJ2-3	TGCGCCAGCAGCTCTGAGGGGGGCACGCAGTATTTT	CASSSEGGTQYF
TRBD2	TRBV11-2	NA	TRBJ2-2	TGTGCCAGCAGCTGGGGACTAGCGCGGAACACCGGGGAGCTGTTTTTT	CASSWGLARNTGELFF
TRBD1	TRBV12-5	NA	TRBJ2-5	TGTGCTAGTGGTTATGGACAGGCCCTCCAAGAGACCCAGTACTTC	CASGYGQALQETQYF
NA	TRBV7-2	NA	TRBJ2-3	TGTGCCAGCAGCTTTTCCAGACTCGATACGCAGTATTTT	CASSFSRLDTQYF
TRBD1	TRBV25-1	NA	TRBJ1-6	TGTGCCAGCAGTGACGTAAGGGGACAGGGGAATTCACCCCTCCACTTT	CASSDVRGQGNSPLHF
TRBD1	TRBV5-1	once	TRBJ1-1	TGCGCCAGCAGCTCCGAGGGGACAGGGATGGCTTTCTTT	CASSSEGTGMAFF
TRBD1	TRBV2	NA	TRBJ2-6	TGTGCCAGCGACAGGGGGGCCTCTGGGGCCAACGTCCTGACTTTC	CASDRGASGANVLTF
NA	TRBV9	NA	TRBJ2-2	TGTGCCAGCAGCGTTGACGGGGCAAACACCGGGGAGCTGTTTTTT	CASSVDGANTGELFF
NA	TRBV9	NA	TRBJ1-1	TGTGCCAGCAGCGTAGTCGAACAGGGTGAAGCTTTCTTT	CASSVVEQGEAFF
NA	TRBV12-1	NA	TRBJ2-3	TGTGCCAGCAGCTGGACAGGATCGAAGTCAGATACGCAGTATTTT	CASSWTGSKSDTQYF
NA	TRBV7-2	NA	TRBJ2-1	TGTGCCAGCAGCTTAGTGGGGACAGAGCAGTTCTTC	CASSLVGTEQFF
NA	TRBV2	NA	TRBJ1-2	TGTGCCAGAGGGGTCGGGGCATATACCTTC	CARGVGAYTF
NA	TRBV7-8	NA	TRBJ2-7	TGTGCCAGCAGCTTAGTTTGGTACGAGCAGTACTTC	CASSLVWYEQYF
NA	TRBV21-1	NA	TRBJ2-7	TGTGCCAGCAGCAGCGGGACACCGTCCTACGAGCAGTACTTC	CASSSGTPSYEQYF